These 29 T cell receptor beta chains share one sample of origin, sequenced in a study of identical twins. TCRdb re-analysed the 5' RACE reads in MiXCR, keeping a single row per CDR3 protein. Of approximately 680,000 distinct CDR3 sequences in the sample, 7.1% are singletons; the top ten hold less than 2%. The same sample was also used in a study of yellow fever vaccine responses in identical twins.

The sequencing sample was made of PBMCs. The source is a woman between 18 and 29 years old in good health.

This chain links TRBV10-3 with TRBJ1-1; D ambiguous. The CDR3 sequence is 14 residues long. Looked up from germline, CDR1 is ENHRY and CDR2 is SYGVKD. Trimming took off 8 bases at V and 5 bases at J, with 18 bases between the two ends. CDR3 bases: TGTGCCATCTGGGCTGGCCCCGGGGAGACTGAAGCTTTCTTT. Its protein product is CAIWAGPGETEAFF.

The J gene is TRBJ1-4, the V gene TRBV6-2 or TRBV6-3; D is perhaps TRBD1 (6 bases). CDR1 is MNHEY, CDR2 SVGEGT, per germline. The ends were cut back, 2 bases at V and 6 bases at J, with 10 bases in the middle. The CDR3 is 14 amino acids. The CDR3 bases are TGTGCCAGCAGTTACGGGGGCGGGGATGAAAAACTGTTTTTT. It yields the protein CASSYGGGDEKLFF.

A few counts support this clonotype. The chain combines TRBV5-1 with TRBJ2-7, with 8 bases fitting TRBD2. V lost 3 bases, J lost 4 bases, and 9 bases stayed unmatched. CDR1 is SGHRS, CDR2 YFSETQ, per germline. This CDR3 region has 15 residues. The CDR3 bases are TGCGCCAGCAGCTCCTCGGGTAGCGGGACTTACGAGCAGTACTTC. Protein product: CASSSSGSGTYEQYF.

The gene calls are TRBV27 and TRBJ2-7; D not certain. Germline V gene data show CDR1 as MNHEY and CDR2 as SMNVEV (reference sequence). V lost 2 bases and J lost 3, with 8 bases in between. The CDR3 contains 13 residues. CDR3 nucleotide sequence: TGTGCCAGCAGTTTAAGAAGAAACTACGAGCAGTACTTC. This translates into CASSLRRNYEQYF.

This clonotype was seen a single time. The genes are TRBV20-1 and TRBJ2-5, with D possibly being TRBD2 (6 bases). CDR3 length: 15 amino acids. Germline values: CDR1 DFQATT, CDR2 SNEGSKA (reference sequence). Trimming removed 1 base at V and 0 bases at J, with 12 bases between. CDR3 nucleotides: TGCAGTGCTAGAGTGTCCGGGAGCTACCAAGAGACCCAGTACTTC. Translated, it gives CSARVSGSYQETQYF.

This clonotype was detected ten times or more. The V and J genes are TRBV12-3 or TRBV12-4 and TRBJ2-3, with D possibly TRBD2 on 6 matching bases. This CDR3 spans 14 amino acids. V gave up 8 bases and J gave up 0 bases, with 12 bases separating them. The CDR3 protein is CASRRGISTDTQYF. The CDR3 coding sequence is TGTGCCAGCCGTCGGGGGATCAGCACAGATACGCAGTATTTT.

There are a few counts of this clonotype. The chain links TRBV29-1 to TRBJ2-5; TRBD1 is a possible D gene (5 bases). The CDR3 sequence is 11 residues long. V lost 5 bases, J lost 5 bases, and 9 bases lay in between. The germline V gene has CDR1 SQVTM and CDR2 ANQGSEA. CDR3 residues: CSVQGLETQYF. CDR3 in DNA: TGCAGCGTTCAGGGTTTGGAGACCCAGTACTTC.

This chain connects TRBV6-5 to TRBJ2-3; maybe TRBD1 (6 bases). Germline V gene sequence: CDR1 MNHEY, CDR2 SVGAGI. This CDR3 comprises 15 residues. V was shortened by 6 bases and J by 4 bases, with 17 bases between the two germline ends. The CDR3 DNA reads as TGTGCCAGCAGATACCGGACTGGGGGCGCAGATACGCAGTATTTT. Its translation: CASRYRTGGADTQYF.

The V and J genes are TRBV6-2 or TRBV6-3 and TRBJ2-7; 7 bases fit TRBD1. This CDR3 region has 14 residues. Trimming removed 9 bases from V and 5 bases from J; junction bases left unmatched: 13. Germline V lookup: CDR1 MNHEY, CDR2 SVGEGT. The CDR3 here is CASTPAGGTHEQYV. In DNA, the CDR3 is TGTGCCAGTACCCCGGCAGGGGGAACCCACGAGCAGTACGTC.

There are a few counts of this clonotype. The CDR3 spells CASSWDPGQRYNEQFF. CDR3 DNA sequence: TGTGCCAGCAGCTGGGATCCGGGACAGCGTTACAATGAGCAGTTCTTC. The rearrangement links TRBV7-9 to TRBJ2-1, with 7 bases matching TRBD1. There are 16 residues in the CDR3. Per the germline V gene, CDR1 is SEHNR and CDR2 is FQNEAQ (reference sequence). V gave up 4 bases and J gave up 4 bases; unmatched junction bases: 10.

This clonotype turned up a few times. The V call is TRBV20-1, the J call TRBJ2-1; 9 bases line up with TRBD2. V trimming: 3 bases; J trimming: 7 bases; junction bases outside the gene matches: 10. Germline V gene sequence: CDR1 DFQATT, CDR2 SNEGSKA (reference sequence). This CDR3 contains 15 residues. The CDR3 DNA follows: TGCAGTGCTAGGGGGCGCGGGGGGGCCTCAAATGAGCAGTTCTTC. Encoded protein: CSARGRGGASNEQFF.

The rearrangement links TRBV29-1 to TRBJ1-1, with a possible D match to TRBD1 (5 bases). V was pared by 8 bases and J by 7 bases, with 23 bases between. Germline CDR1 reads SQVTM; CDR2 reads ANQGSEA. The CDR3 extends over 14 amino acids. CDR3 residues: CSLQRSSGGGEAFF. As DNA, the CDR3 is TGCAGCCTTCAAAGGAGCTCGGGGGGTGGTGAAGCTTTCTTT. Supplemented by reference TRBV29-1 and TRBJ1-1, the full variable domain reads SAVISQKPSRDICQRGTSLTIQCQVDSQVTMMFWYRQQPGQSLTLIATANQGSEATYESGFVIDKFPISRPNLTFSTLTVSNMSPEDSSIYLCSLQRSSGGGEAFFGQGTRLTVV.

This clonotype was counted a few times. The CDR3 loop reads CASSPEPSGENQPQHF. CDR3 in DNA: TGTGCCAGCAGCCCAGAGCCTTCTGGGGAAAATCAGCCCCAGCATTTT. The chain joins TRBV9 to TRBJ1-5; D unclear. Trimming removed 4 bases at V and 4 bases at J, with 18 bases between. Germline values: CDR1 SGDLS, CDR2 YYNGEE. The CDR3 runs to 16 residues.

This clonotype showed up many times. The chain recombines TRBV28 with TRBJ2-2, with D possibly TRBD1 on 6 matching bases. Germline V lookup: CDR1 MDHEN, CDR2 SYDVKM. CDR3 length equals 17 residues. Trimming left V 2 bases short and J 0 bases short, with 13 bases between. The CDR3 DNA sequence: TGTGCCAGCAGTTTAACCACGACAGGTTCGAACACCGGGGAGCTGTTTTTT. Protein product: CASSLTTTGSNTGELFF.

This clonotype was observed many times. V gene TRBV5-6 combines with J gene TRBJ1-1; weak D call: TRBD1 (5 bases). Trimming took 4 bases from V and 0 from J, leaving 10 bases between them. The germline gives CDR1 SGHDT, CDR2 YYEEEE. This CDR3 is 14 amino acids long. The CDR3 DNA follows: TGTGCCAGCAGCGTGGGACCGATGAACACTGAAGCTTTCTTT. The encoded protein is CASSVGPMNTEAFF.

The chain employs TRBV3-1 and TRBJ2-7; 9 bases are a match to TRBD2. The length of the CDR3 is 15 residues. CDR1 and CDR2 (germline): LGHDT, YNNKEL (reference sequence). The V and J ends lost 4 bases and 10 bases, in that order; junction bases with no gene match: 14. CDR3 coding DNA: TGTGCCAGCAGCCTTTCCGGGGTAGCGGGAGTCTCCCAGTACTTC. Translation gives CASSLSGVAGVSQYF.

Many counts were recorded for this clonotype. The chain couples TRBV7-9 to TRBJ2-7, with no clear D. The CDR3 spans 13 residues. The germline V and J ends were trimmed by 11 bases and 4 bases, with 18 bases remaining between them. CDR1 SEHNR and CDR2 FQNEAQ come from the germline V gene (reference sequence). The chain's CDR3 is CAPSAISRYEQYF. The CDR3, as DNA: TGTGCCCCTAGTGCGATCAGCCGGTACGAGCAGTACTTC.

The chain has TRBV29-1 and TRBJ2-5, with 14 positions matching TRBD2. Germline V CDR1 and CDR2: SQVTM, ANQGSEA. The CDR3 sequence is 19 residues long. J lost 7 bases, V lost 1 base, and 17 bases had no gene match. DNA for the CDR3: TGCAGCGTTGAAGCCCTCTCCGGGACTAGCGGGAGTGCCGTCGGGACCCAGTACTTC. It yields the protein CSVEALSGTSGSAVGTQYF. The variable domain in full, completed from reference TRBV29-1 and TRBJ2-5, reads SAVISQKPSRDICQRGTSLTIQCQVDSQVTMMFWYRQQPGQSLTLIATANQGSEATYESGFVIDKFPISRPNLTFSTLTVSNMSPEDSSIYLCSVEALSGTSGSAVGTQYFGPGTRLLVL.

This clonotype appeared a few times. The genes are TRBV11-2 and TRBJ2-5, with D unclear. CDR1 SGHAT and CDR2 FQNNGV come from the germline V gene. The CDR3 contains 13 residues. The V and J ends lost 4 bases and 5 bases respectively, with 11 bases between them. CDR3 region: CASSSQVLETQYF. Written as DNA, the CDR3 is TGTGCCAGCAGCTCGCAGGTTTTGGAGACCCAGTACTTC.

This clonotype was found a few times. This rearrangement joins TRBV10-3 to TRBJ2-1, with 12 bases identical to TRBD2. Germline CDR1 is ENHRY and CDR2 is SYGVKD. The CDR3 is made up of 18 amino acids. The J segment lost 2 bases and the V segment lost 7 bases, leaving 12 bases of the junction unmatched. Here the CDR3 reads CAITPTELAGGTYNEQFF. The CDR3 bases are TGTGCCATCACCCCGACCGAACTAGCGGGGGGTACCTACAATGAGCAGTTCTTC.

This clonotype occurred a few times. This chain uses TRBV29-1 with TRBJ2-3; a possible D gene is TRBD2 (6 bases). Germline V gene lookup returns CDR1 SQVTM and CDR2 ANQGSEA. CDR3 length: 15 amino acids. Trimming stripped 7 bases from V and 0 bases from J, with 17 bases between. The CDR3 DNA reads TGCAGCGCCCCCGCCGGGGCGGGGAGCACAGATACGCAGTATTTT. This encodes CSAPAGAGSTDTQYF.

This clonotype has more than one count but fewer than ten. The chain joins TRBV4-1 to TRBJ1-2; D possibly corresponds to TRBD1 (6 bases). CDR1 and CDR2 (germline): MGHRA, YSYEKL. The CDR3 runs to 15 residues. Between the trimmed V and J ends, which lost 1 base and 13 bases, there was a span of 22 bases. In nucleotides, the CDR3 is TGCGCCAGCAGCCAAGGATTCGGACAGCGAGGGAACCCCACCTTC. Translation gives CASSQGFGQRGNPTF.

This clonotype occurred a few times. The CDR3, as DNA: TGCGCCAGCAGAGCTAGCGGGACCGGGGAGCTGTTTTTT. It yields the protein CASRASGTGELFF. The J gene is TRBJ2-2, the V gene TRBV10-2; 8 bases line up with TRBD2. This CDR3 comprises 13 residues. The germline V gene has CDR1 WSHSY and CDR2 SAAADI. Losses at the gene ends were 6 bases for V and 5 bases for J; bases not matched to a gene: 2.

This clonotype was detected many times. The gene calls are TRBV5-1 and TRBJ2-1; the D gene could be TRBD1 or TRBD2 (5 bases each). V shed 2 bases and J shed 6 bases, with 12 bases lying between them. The CDR3 is 14 amino acids. The V gene's germline CDR1 is SGHRS and CDR2 YFSETQ. CDR3 DNA sequence: TGCGCCAGCAGCTTCCGGGACCCGATCAATGAGCAGTTCTTC. Encoded protein: CASSFRDPINEQFF.

Many counts were recorded for this clonotype. The J gene is TRBJ1-1, the V gene TRBV12-3 or TRBV12-4; 7 bases align to TRBD1. V gave up 7 bases and J gave up 6 bases; unmatched junction bases: 11. This CDR3 has 14 amino acids. CDR3 sequence (DNA): TGTGCCAGCACCCCGAAAGGGGGCTGGGCTGAAGCTTTCTTT. Protein sequence: CASTPKGGWAEAFF.

This clonotype was recorded at least ten times. V is TRBV12-3 or TRBV12-4 and J is TRBJ2-7; a weak D match, TRBD2 (5 bases). The CDR3 runs 15 residues. V dropped 6 bases and J dropped 2 bases, with 17 bases sitting between them. This CDR3 reads CASSRTGREPYEQYF. The DNA for the CDR3 is TGTGCCAGCAGCAGAACGGGGAGAGAACCCTACGAGCAGTACTTC.

The chain has TRBV24-1 and TRBJ1-2; tentative D call: TRBD1 (5 bases). Germline assignment: CDR1 KGHDR and CDR2 SFDVKD. This CDR3 has 13 residues. Trimming stripped 4 bases from V and 9 bases from J, with 14 bases between. CDR3: CATSDRARDRYTF. The CDR3 region has the DNA TGTGCCACCAGTGACCGGGCCAGGGATCGCTACACCTTC.

V usage is TRBV27 and J usage is TRBJ1-5, with 8 nucleotides matching TRBD1. The CDR3 covers 14 residues. CDR1 is MNHEY, CDR2 SMNVEV, per germline (reference sequence). V gave up 7 bases and J gave up 1 base; unmatched junction bases: 3. The CDR3 region is CASTTGGSNQPQHF. The CDR3 DNA reads as TGTGCCAGCACTACAGGGGGGAGCAATCAGCCCCAGCATTTT.

This clonotype was picked up many times. J is TRBJ2-1 and V is TRBV12-3 or TRBV12-4, with TRBD1 matching 9 bases. CDR3 length equals 15 residues. Trimming at V came to 6 bases and at J to 4 bases, leaving 7 bases not matched to a gene. CDR3: CASRDGTGSYNEQFF. CDR3 in DNA: TGTGCCAGCAGGGACGGGACAGGGAGTTACAATGAGCAGTTCTTC.